The 26 T cell receptor beta chains below all came from one sample that was sequenced in a study of shared clonotypes between healthy human individuals. Profiled with immunoSEQ multiplex PCR; TCRdb holds only in-frame clones, not every one. In the table there are 2.5 million or so clones, about 92% of which are singletons. The sequenced sample was naive CD4+ T cells sorted from blood. Specified subset: CD45RA+ positively selected. Receptors originate from a man aged 18 to 30 in good health.

The genes are TRBV5-6 and TRBJ2-5, with 8 positions matching TRBD1. Trimming took 4 bases from V and 0 from J; bases not matched to a gene: 14. In germline, CDR1 is SGHDT, CDR2 YYEEEE. The CDR3 sequence is 18 residues long. The CDR3 loop reads CASSRTSVGQAYQETQYF. The CDR3, as DNA: TGTGCCAGCAGCCGAACGTCCGTGGGACAGGCCTACCAAGAGACCCAGTACTTC.

The chain has TRBV5-1 and TRBJ2-3; tentative D call: TRBD2 (6 bases). The CDR3 is made up of 14 amino acids. The germline CDR1 and CDR2 sequences are SGHRS and YFSETQ. Trimming shortened V by 0 bases and J by 4 bases, and 9 bases separated the two germline ends. Here the CDR3 reads CASSLEASADTQYF. The CDR3 DNA reads as TGCGCCAGCAGCTTGGAGGCTAGCGCAGATACGCAGTATTTT.

The sample holds a few counts of this clone. This chain links TRBV10-3 with TRBJ1-6; 8 positions agree with TRBD1. The CDR3 length is 13 residues. V shed 9 bases and J 8 bases; nucleotides not matched to a gene: 6. CDR1 is ENHRY and CDR2 is SYGVKD in the germline V gene. The CDR3 spells CAIRTGFDSPLHF. DNA for the CDR3: TGTGCCATTAGGACAGGGTTTGATTCACCCCTCCACTTT.

The chain joins TRBV7-9 to TRBJ2-7; the D gene is possibly TRBD2 (6 bases). V dropped 0 bases and J dropped 7 bases, with 16 bases sitting between them. Per germline, CDR1 SEHNR and CDR2 FQNEAQ (reference sequence). The CDR3 consists of 15 residues. CDR3 protein: CASSLALGGAGEQYF. The CDR3, as DNA: TGTGCCAGCAGCTTAGCGCTGGGTGGGGCGGGAGAGCAGTACTTC.

This clone was counted once. This chain links TRBV28 with TRBJ2-5; weak D call: TRBD1 (6 bases). Trimming stripped 2 bases from V and 5 bases from J, with 21 bases between. The CDR3 runs 17 residues. Germline assignment: CDR1 MDHEN and CDR2 SYDVKM. In DNA, the CDR3 is TGTGCCAGCAGTTTAGGGGGCAAGTCTATGGCTCGGGAGACCCAGTACTTC. The encoded protein is CASSLGGKSMARETQYF.

V is TRBV7-9 and J is TRBJ2-3, with 7 bases matching TRBD2. The CDR3 spans 15 residues. V lost 5 bases, J lost 2 bases, and 7 bases stayed unmatched. CDR1 is SEHNR, CDR2 FQNEAQ, per germline (reference sequence). CDR3 coding DNA: TGTGCCAGCAGCACCGGGACTACAGTCACAGATACGCAGTATTTT. Residues: CASSTGTTVTDTQYF.

The V call is TRBV11-2, the J call TRBJ1-1, with D possibly TRBD1 on 6 matching bases. V was cut by 2 bases and J by 0 bases, with 13 bases left in between. Germline CDR1 is SGHAT and CDR2 is FQNNGV. CDR3 length equals 16 residues. CDR3 nucleotide sequence: TGTGCCAGCAGCTTACAAATACAGGGACTGAACACTGAAGCTTTCTTT. This codes for CASSLQIQGLNTEAFF. Filled out from reference TRBV11-2 and TRBJ1-1, the complete variable domain reads EAGVAQSPRYKIIEKRQSVAFWCNPISGHATLYWYQQILGQGPKLLIQFQNNGVVDDSQLPKDRFSAERLKGVDSTLKIQPAKLEDSAVYLCASSLQIQGLNTEAFFGQGTRLTVV.

Concerning this clone: Other DNA sequences of this sample code for an identical CDR3. V and J are TRBV4-1 and TRBJ1-5; TRBD1 is a possible D gene (6 bases). The V end lost 0 bases, the J end lost 4 bases, and 13 bases lay between the germline ends. The CDR3 totals 16 residues. Germline CDR1 reads MGHRA; CDR2 reads YSYEKL. CDR3 nucleotide sequence: TGCGCCAGCAGCCAAGAAGGGGGGCAGGGTAATCAGCCCCAGCATTTT. As protein: CASSQEGGQGNQPQHF.

The chain uses TRBV28 and TRBJ1-2; unclear D gene. This CDR3 is built from 14 residues. V gave up 8 bases and J gave up 4 bases, with 17 bases separating them. Looked up from germline, CDR1 is MDHEN and CDR2 is SYDVKM. The CDR3 region is CASAPSTYVYGYTF. The CDR3 coding sequence is TGTGCCAGCGCCCCCTCTACCTACGTCTATGGCTACACCTTC.

The rearrangement uses TRBV19 and TRBJ2-2, with 9 positions matching TRBD1. In germline, CDR1 is LNHDA, CDR2 SQIVND (reference sequence). Germline trimming cut 5 bases from V and 3 bases from J; bases unmatched to any gene: 1. This CDR3 is 14 amino acids long. CDR3 DNA sequence: TGTGCCAGTAGTGACAGGGGGGACACCGGGGAGCTGTTTTTT. It codes for CASSDRGDTGELFF. Full variable domain (missing parts from reference TRBV19 and TRBJ2-2): DGGITQSPKYLFRKEGQNVTLSCEQNLNHDAMYWYRQDPGQGLRLIYYSQIVNDFQKGDIAEGYSVSREKKESFPLTVTSAQKNPTAFYLCASSDRGDTGELFFGEGSRLTVL.

This rearrangement joins TRBV14 to TRBJ1-1; D perhaps matches TRBD1 (5 bases). The CDR3 is made up of 15 amino acids. Germline assignment: CDR1 SGHDN and CDR2 FVKESK. V was pared by 4 bases and J by 3 bases, with 15 bases between. CDR3 sequence (DNA): TGTGCCAGCAGCCCCTTTCGGGGGTTCGACACTGAAGCTTTCTTT. Encoded protein: CASSPFRGFDTEAFF.

V is TRBV5-6 and J is TRBJ1-6; D might be TRBD1 (6 bases). The V end was cut by 4 bases, the J end by 6 bases, with 14 bases between. This CDR3 is 15 amino acids long. Germline CDR1 is SGHDT and CDR2 is YYEEEE. CDR3 sequence (DNA): TGTGCCAGCAGCCTCTGGACAGAGGTTAATTCACCCCTCCACTTT. It encodes CASSLWTEVNSPLHF.

V usage is TRBV20-1 and J usage is TRBJ2-6, with D hard to call. This CDR3 is built from 11 residues. Deletions cut 5 bases from V and 4 bases from J, with 3 bases between. Germline values: CDR1 DFQATT, CDR2 SNEGSKA (reference sequence). The CDR3 is CSAEGANVLTF. Written as DNA, the CDR3 is TGCAGTGCTGAAGGGGCCAACGTCCTGACTTTC.

The chain uses TRBV19 and TRBJ1-5, with 7 bases aligning to TRBD1. The V gene's germline CDR1 is LNHDA and CDR2 SQIVND (reference sequence). The V gene end was trimmed by 1 base and the J gene end by 3 bases; junction bases not matched to a gene: 6. There are 16 residues in the CDR3. The CDR3 loop is CASSIGLTGNNQPQHF. The CDR3 nucleotides read TGTGCCAGTAGTATAGGCCTGACAGGGAACAATCAGCCCCAGCATTTT.

The CDR3 region has the DNA TGTGCCAGCAGGTCGACAGGGGGCAGCTCCTACGAGCAGTACTTC. Translation: CASRSTGGSSYEQYF. This chain links TRBV6-5 with TRBJ2-7, with 10 bases lining up with TRBD1. The germline V gene has CDR1 MNHEY and CDR2 SVGAGI. The CDR3 consists of 15 residues. V gave up 6 bases and J gave up 0 bases; unmatched junction bases: 5.

The genes are TRBV15 and TRBJ1-3; TRBD1 might be the D (5 bases). Trimming removed 3 bases at V and 1 base at J, with 10 bases between. In germline, CDR1 is LNHNV, CDR2 YYDKDF (reference sequence). The CDR3 is made up of 15 amino acids. In nucleotides, the CDR3 is TGTGCCACCAGCAGCCGAACAGGATCTGGAAACACCATATATTTT. Encoded protein: CATSSRTGSGNTIYF.

The chain recombines TRBV13 with TRBJ2-7, with D possibly being TRBD2 (7 bases). CDR1 is PRHDT and CDR2 is FYEKMQ in the germline V gene (reference sequence). V was shortened by 6 bases and J by 2 bases, with 14 bases between the two germline ends. The CDR3 is made up of 14 amino acids. Here the CDR3 reads CASRKGGGPYEQYF. The CDR3, as DNA: TGTGCCAGCAGAAAGGGGGGGGGACCCTACGAGCAGTACTTC.

The genes are TRBV10-3 and TRBJ2-5; 7 bases are shared with TRBD2. The CDR3 contains 15 residues. Germline-derived CDR1 and CDR2 are ENHRY and SYGVKD. Germline trimming cut 0 bases from V and 7 bases from J; bases unmatched to any gene: 8. CDR3 coding DNA: TGTGCCATCAGTGAGTCGGGGGACTACCTTGGGACCCAGTACTTC. This encodes CAISESGDYLGTQYF.

The V and J genes are TRBV12-5 and TRBJ1-3; no clear D. V was cut by 3 bases and J by 0 bases, with 15 bases left in between. There are 17 residues in the CDR3. From germline, CDR1 is LGHNT and CDR2 FRNRAP. The CDR3 here is CASGFWADDYSGNTIYF. CDR3 DNA sequence: TGTGCTAGTGGTTTTTGGGCGGACGATTACTCTGGAAACACCATATATTTT.

The genes are TRBV4-3 and TRBJ2-5, with 8 bases matching TRBD1. The CDR3 consists of 15 residues. The V segment lost 3 bases and the J segment 1 base; nucleotides outside the gene matches: 4. Germline V gene data show CDR1 as LGHNA and CDR2 as YSLEER. The CDR3 sequence: CASSHGQGPQETQYF. DNA for the CDR3: TGCGCCAGCAGCCATGGACAGGGCCCCCAAGAGACCCAGTACTTC.

The genes are TRBV4-1 and TRBJ2-5, with D tentatively TRBD2 (6 bases). CDR1 and CDR2 (germline): MGHRA, YSYEKL. The CDR3 is 18 amino acids. V dropped 3 bases and J dropped 5 bases, with 25 bases sitting between them. The CDR3 DNA follows: TGCGCCAGCAGCCAGCCCAGGCACGCGGGGTCGTACAAGGAGACCCAGTACTTC. Translating it yields CASSQPRHAGSYKETQYF.

The sample holds one count of this clone. The chain couples TRBV7-9 to TRBJ2-5, with 9 bases lining up with TRBD1. This CDR3 has 14 amino acids. Germline-derived CDR1 and CDR2 are SEHNR and FQNEAQ (reference sequence). V dropped 5 bases and J dropped 5; count of bases not matched to a gene: 6. CDR3 coding DNA: TGTGCCAGCAGCCAGACAGGGGGAGGGGAGACCCAGTACTTC. It encodes CASSQTGGGETQYF.

V usage is TRBV5-1 and J usage is TRBJ2-2; 8 bases are shared with TRBD2. Germline CDR1 and CDR2: SGHRS and YFSETQ. Trimming removed 0 bases from V and 6 bases from J; junction bases left unmatched: 7. This CDR3 region has 16 residues. In nucleotides, the CDR3 is TGCGCCAGCAGCTTGGTAGCGGGGTTGAGTTCCGGGGAGCTGTTTTTT. It yields the protein CASSLVAGLSSGELFF.

Regarding this clone: This CDR3 is also generated by other DNA sequences in the sample. The chain has TRBV27 and TRBJ1-1; no definite D call. Trimming stripped 2 bases from V and 1 base from J, with 5 bases between. Germline V CDR1 and CDR2: MNHEY, SMNVEV (reference sequence). The CDR3 loop spans 13 amino acids. CDR3 sequence: CASSLTGNTEAFF. CDR3 bases: TGTGCCAGCAGTTTAACGGGGAACACTGAAGCTTTCTTT.

The chain couples TRBV19 to TRBJ2-2; the D gene is possibly TRBD1 (6 bases). The germline CDR1 and CDR2 sequences are LNHDA and SQIVND (reference sequence). The germline V and J ends were trimmed by 6 bases and 4 bases, with 12 bases remaining between them. There are 14 residues in the CDR3. The CDR3 sequence: CASSPQGFTGELFF. Written as DNA, the CDR3 is TGTGCCAGTAGCCCACAGGGTTTCACCGGGGAGCTGTTTTTT.

As regards this clone: Other DNA variants within this sample encode the same CDR3. V and J are TRBV6-5 and TRBJ2-1, with D possibly matching TRBD1 (6 bases). Germline V gives CDR1 MNHEY, CDR2 SVGAGI. This CDR3 is 15 amino acids long. The germline V and J ends were trimmed by 0 bases and 2 bases, with 8 bases remaining between them. Here the CDR3 reads CASSYSRGPYNEQFF. CDR3 DNA sequence: TGTGCCAGCAGTTACTCCAGGGGACCCTACAATGAGCAGTTCTTC.